This T cell receptor beta chain was recorded in a study of Ad26.COV2.S vaccination and SARS-CoV-2 variants. Regarding treatment: 15 to 20 received Ad26.COV2.S at low or high dose, single or two shots; 5 received placebo; per-sample allocation not given. Samples came from day 63 after the first vaccine or placebo injection. Assay: immunoSEQ multiplex PCR; the TCRdb copy retains only in-frame clones and omits some. Counted here are about 460,000 clones, 80% to 90% occurring once; the ten biggest clones make up about 1.5%. The CDR3 sequence is 14 residues long. Germline lookup yields CDR1 MDHEN and CDR2 SYDVKM. With V trimmed by 8 bases and J by 2 bases, 4 bases remained unmatched.

The V and J genes are TRBV28 and TRBJ2-3; TRBD2 matches at 10 bases. The sequencing here drew on peripheral blood, taken in a trial of Ad26.COV2.S vaccine versus placebo. The clonotype was recovered from a person aged 18 to 59 who received the Ad26.COV2.S COVID-19 vaccine or a placebo. CDR3 in DNA: TGTGCCAGCGGGACTAGCGCGTACACAGATACGCAGTATTTT. This encodes CASGTSAYTDTQYF.